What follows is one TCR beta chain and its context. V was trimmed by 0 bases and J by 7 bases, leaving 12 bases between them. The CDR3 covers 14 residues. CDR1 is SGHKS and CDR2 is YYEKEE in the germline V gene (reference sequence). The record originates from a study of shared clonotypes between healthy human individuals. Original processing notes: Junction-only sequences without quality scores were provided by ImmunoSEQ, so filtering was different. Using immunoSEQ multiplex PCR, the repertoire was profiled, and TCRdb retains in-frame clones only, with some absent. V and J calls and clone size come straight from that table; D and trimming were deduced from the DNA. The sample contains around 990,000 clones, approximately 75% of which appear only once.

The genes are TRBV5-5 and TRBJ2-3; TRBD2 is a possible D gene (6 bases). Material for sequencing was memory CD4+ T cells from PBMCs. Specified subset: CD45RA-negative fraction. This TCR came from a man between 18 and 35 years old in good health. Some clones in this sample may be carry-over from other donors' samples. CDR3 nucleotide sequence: TGTGCCAGCAGCTTGGTTGGCGGGGATTATACGCAGTATTTT. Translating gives CASSLVGGDYTQYF.